The entry that follows covers one TCR beta chain sequence. Antigen: not known. The record originates from a study of T cell repertoires in cytomegalovirus infection. Via MiXCR, TCRdb re-called the reads, giving one row per CDR3 protein. The data contain about 100,000 distinct CDR3 sequences, roughly 40% of them seen just once; the ten biggest clones take up just under 75%. The CDR3 covers 15 residues. With 6 bases clipped from V and 2 bases from J, the junction kept 6 bases outside the gene matches. V and J are TRBV12-3 or TRBV12-4 and TRBJ1-5; the match to TRBD1 covers 8 bases. The sequenced sample was CD8+ T cells from cultured PBMCs, obtained from culture after CMV antigen stimulation. The TCR sequence derives from a human donor in good health (CMV status not recorded). Some clones in this sample may be carry-over from other donors' samples. The CDR3 sequence is CASSSPGQGNQPQHF. The CDR3 coding sequence is TGTGCCAGCAGCTCCCCGGGACAGGGCAATCAGCCCCAGCATTTT.